This T cell receptor (beta chain) was documented in a study of blood T cell repertoires in COVID-19. Study background: The study drew acute and convalescent COVID-19 samples from the United States, Italy and Spain. PBMCs, B-cell-depleted T cells, or T cells provided the cDNA or gDNA that made up the material.

This CDR3 has 17 amino acids. From germline, CDR1 is SGHTA and CDR2 FQGNSA. V was cut by 5 bases and J by 1 base, with 21 bases left in between. As originally analysed: Reference gene primer amplification in the assay estimated nucleated cell counts. Libraries were prepared by immunoSEQ multiplex PCR; TCRdb keeps only in-frame clonotypes and omits some of them. That table is the source of V, J and clone size, and D and trimming were worked out from the DNA. The sample records 200,000 to 250,000 clones, approximately 84% being singletons. The J gene is TRBJ2-7, the V gene TRBV7-2; D is perhaps TRBD1 (6 bases). The source of this sequence is a woman aged 55-75 years with acute or convalescent COVID-19. Sequencing was carried out using peripheral blood. CDR3 nucleotide sequence: TGTGCCAGCAGCCTTAGGTCGACCCCGGGACATTCCTACGAGCAGTACTTC. This codes for CASSLRSTPGHSYEQYF.